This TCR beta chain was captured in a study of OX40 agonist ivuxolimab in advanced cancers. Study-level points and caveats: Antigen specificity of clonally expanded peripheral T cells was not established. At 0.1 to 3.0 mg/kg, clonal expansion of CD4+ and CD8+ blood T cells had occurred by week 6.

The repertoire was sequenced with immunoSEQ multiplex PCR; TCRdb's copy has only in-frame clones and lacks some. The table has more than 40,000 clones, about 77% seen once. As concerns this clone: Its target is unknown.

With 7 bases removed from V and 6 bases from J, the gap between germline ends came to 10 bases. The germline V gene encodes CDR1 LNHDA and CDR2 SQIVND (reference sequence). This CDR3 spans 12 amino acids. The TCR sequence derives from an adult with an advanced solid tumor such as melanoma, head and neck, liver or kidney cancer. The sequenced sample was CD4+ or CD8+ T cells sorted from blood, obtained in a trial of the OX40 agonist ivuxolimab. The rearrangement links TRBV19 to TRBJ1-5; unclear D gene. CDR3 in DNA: TGTGCCAGTAATGCGCCCACTCAGCCCCAGCATTTT. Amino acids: CASNAPTQPQHF.